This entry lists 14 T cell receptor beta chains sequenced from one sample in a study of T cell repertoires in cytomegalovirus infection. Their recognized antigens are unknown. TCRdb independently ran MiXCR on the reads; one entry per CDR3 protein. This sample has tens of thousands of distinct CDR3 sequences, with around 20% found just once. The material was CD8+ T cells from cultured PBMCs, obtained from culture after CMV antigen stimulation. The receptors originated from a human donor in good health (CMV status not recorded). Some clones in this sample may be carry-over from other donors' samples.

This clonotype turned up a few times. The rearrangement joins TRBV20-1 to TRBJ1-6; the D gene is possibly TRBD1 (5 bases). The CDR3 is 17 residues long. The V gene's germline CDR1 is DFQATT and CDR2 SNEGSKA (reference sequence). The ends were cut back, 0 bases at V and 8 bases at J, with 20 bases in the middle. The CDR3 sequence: CSARDSGFGLRDSPLHF. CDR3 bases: TGCAGTGCTAGAGATTCAGGGTTCGGGTTGAGGGATTCACCCCTCCACTTT.

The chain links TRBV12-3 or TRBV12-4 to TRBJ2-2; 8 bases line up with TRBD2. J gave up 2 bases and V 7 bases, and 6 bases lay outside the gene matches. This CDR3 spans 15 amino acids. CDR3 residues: CASTLAGLNTGELFF. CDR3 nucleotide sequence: TGTGCCAGCACCTTAGCGGGGCTAAACACCGGGGAGCTGTTTTTT.

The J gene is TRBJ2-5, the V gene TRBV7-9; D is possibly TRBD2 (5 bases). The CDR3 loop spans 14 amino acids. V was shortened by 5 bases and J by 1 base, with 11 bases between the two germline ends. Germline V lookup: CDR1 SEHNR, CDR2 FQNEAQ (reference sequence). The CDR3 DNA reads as TGTGCCAGCAGCCCGGAGCGGTTCCAAGAGACCCAGTACTTC. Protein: CASSPERFQETQYF.

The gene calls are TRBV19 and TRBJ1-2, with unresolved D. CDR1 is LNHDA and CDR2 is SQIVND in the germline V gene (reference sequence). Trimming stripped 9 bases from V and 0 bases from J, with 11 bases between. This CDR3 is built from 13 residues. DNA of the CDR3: TGTGCCAGCCAGGCTTCAGCTAACTATGGCTACACCTTC. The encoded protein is CASQASANYGYTF.

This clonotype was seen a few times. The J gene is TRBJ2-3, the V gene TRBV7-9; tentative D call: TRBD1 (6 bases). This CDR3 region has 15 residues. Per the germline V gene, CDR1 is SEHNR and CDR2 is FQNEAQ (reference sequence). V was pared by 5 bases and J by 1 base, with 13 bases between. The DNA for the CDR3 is TGTGCCAGCAGCCACAGGGATGTAGGCACAGATACGCAGTATTTT. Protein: CASSHRDVGTDTQYF.

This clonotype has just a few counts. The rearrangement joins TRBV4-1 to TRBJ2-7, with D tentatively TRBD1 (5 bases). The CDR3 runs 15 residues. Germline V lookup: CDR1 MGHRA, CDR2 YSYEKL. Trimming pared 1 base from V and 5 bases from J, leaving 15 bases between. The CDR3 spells CASSQASPGYDEQYF. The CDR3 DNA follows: TGCGCCAGCAGCCAAGCTTCCCCAGGGTACGACGAGCAGTACTTC.

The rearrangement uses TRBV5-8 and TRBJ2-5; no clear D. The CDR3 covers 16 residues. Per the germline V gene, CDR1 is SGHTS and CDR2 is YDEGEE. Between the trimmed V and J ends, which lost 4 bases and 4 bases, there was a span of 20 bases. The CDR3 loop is CASSLPDQWGRETQYF. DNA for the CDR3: TGTGCCAGCAGCCTCCCAGACCAGTGGGGAAGAGAGACCCAGTACTTC.

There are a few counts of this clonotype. The CDR3 loop is CASRGDREHRVYYTF. DNA of the CDR3: TGTGCCAGCAGGGGCGATAGGGAGCACAGAGTATACTACACCTTC. The chain recombines TRBV7-2 with TRBJ1-2; D call uncertain. CDR3 length: 15 residues. Trimming left V 6 bases short and J 10 bases short, with 24 bases between. The germline gives CDR1 SGHTA, CDR2 FQGNSA.

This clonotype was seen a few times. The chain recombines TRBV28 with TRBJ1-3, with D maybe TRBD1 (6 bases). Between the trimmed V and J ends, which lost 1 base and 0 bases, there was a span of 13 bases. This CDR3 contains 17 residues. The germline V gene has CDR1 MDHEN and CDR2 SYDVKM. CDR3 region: CASSLFRTDISGNTIYF. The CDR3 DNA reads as TGTGCCAGCAGTTTATTTCGGACAGACATCTCTGGAAACACCATATATTTT.

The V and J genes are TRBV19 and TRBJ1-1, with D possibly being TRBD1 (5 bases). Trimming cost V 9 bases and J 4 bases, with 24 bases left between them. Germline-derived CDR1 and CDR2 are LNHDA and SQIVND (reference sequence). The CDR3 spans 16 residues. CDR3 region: CASGWDDVLGGTEAFF. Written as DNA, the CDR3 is TGTGCCAGCGGTTGGGACGACGTATTGGGTGGCACTGAAGCTTTCTTT. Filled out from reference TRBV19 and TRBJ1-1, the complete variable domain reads DGGITQSPKYLFRKEGQNVTLSCEQNLNHDAMYWYRQDPGQGLRLIYYSQIVNDFQKGDIAEGYSVSREKKESFPLTVTSAQKNPTAFYLCASGWDDVLGGTEAFFGQGTRLTVV.

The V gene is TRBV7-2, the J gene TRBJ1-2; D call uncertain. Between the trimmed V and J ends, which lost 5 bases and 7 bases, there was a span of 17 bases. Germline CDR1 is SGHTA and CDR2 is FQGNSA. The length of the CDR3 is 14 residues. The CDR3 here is CASSHGGAAGGYTF. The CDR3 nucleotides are TGTGCCAGCAGCCACGGCGGAGCAGCTGGTGGCTACACCTTC. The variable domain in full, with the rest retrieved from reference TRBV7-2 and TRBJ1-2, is GAGVSQSPSNKVTEKGKDVELRCDPISGHTALYWYRQSLGQGLEFLIYFQGNSAPDKSGLPSDRFSAERTGGSVSTLTIQRTQQEDSAVYLCASSHGGAAGGYTFGSGTRLTVV.

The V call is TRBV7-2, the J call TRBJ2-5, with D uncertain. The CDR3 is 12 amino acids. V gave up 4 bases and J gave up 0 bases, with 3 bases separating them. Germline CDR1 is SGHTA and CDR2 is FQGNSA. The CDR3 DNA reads TGTGCCAGCAGCTCATACCAAGAGACCCAGTACTTC. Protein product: CASSSYQETQYF.

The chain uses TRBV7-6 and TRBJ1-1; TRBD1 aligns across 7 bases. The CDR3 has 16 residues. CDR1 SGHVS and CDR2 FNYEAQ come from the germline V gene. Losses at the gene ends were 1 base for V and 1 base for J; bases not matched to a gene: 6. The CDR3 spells CASSLGWDSPNTEAFF. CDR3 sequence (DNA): TGTGCCAGCAGCTTAGGTTGGGACAGCCCGAACACTGAAGCTTTCTTT.

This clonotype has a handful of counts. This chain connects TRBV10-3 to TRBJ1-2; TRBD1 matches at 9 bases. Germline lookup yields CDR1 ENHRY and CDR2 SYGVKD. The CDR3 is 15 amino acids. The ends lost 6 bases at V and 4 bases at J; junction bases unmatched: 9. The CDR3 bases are TGTGCCATCAGCTCGACGGACAGGGGCGTCTATGGCTACACCTTC. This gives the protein CAISSTDRGVYGYTF.